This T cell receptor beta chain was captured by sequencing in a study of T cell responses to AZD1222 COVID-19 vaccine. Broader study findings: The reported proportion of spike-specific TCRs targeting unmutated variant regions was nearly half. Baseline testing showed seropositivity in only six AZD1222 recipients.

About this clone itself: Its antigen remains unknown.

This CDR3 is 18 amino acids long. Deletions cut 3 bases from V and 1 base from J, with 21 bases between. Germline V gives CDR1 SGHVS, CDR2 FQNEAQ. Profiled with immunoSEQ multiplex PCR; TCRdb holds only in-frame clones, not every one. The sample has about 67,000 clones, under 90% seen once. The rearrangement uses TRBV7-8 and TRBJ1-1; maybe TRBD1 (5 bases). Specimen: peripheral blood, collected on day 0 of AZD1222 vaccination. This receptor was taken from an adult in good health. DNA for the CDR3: TGTGCCAGCAGCTTGTCGGAGGGGCACAAGCGCCGGAACACTGAAGCTTTCTTT. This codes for CASSLSEGHKRRNTEAFF.